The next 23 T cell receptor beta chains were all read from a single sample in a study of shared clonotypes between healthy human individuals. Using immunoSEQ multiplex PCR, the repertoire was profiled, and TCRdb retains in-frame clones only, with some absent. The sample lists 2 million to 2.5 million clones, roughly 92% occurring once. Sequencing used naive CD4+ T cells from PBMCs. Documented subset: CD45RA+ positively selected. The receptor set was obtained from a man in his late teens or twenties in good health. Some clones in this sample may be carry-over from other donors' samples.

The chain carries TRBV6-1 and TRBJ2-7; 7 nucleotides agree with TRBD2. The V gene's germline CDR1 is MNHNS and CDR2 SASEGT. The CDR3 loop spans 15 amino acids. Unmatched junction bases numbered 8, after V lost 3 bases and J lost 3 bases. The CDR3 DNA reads TGTGCCAGCAGTGAGTCACTAGCGCCATACTACGAGCAGTACTTC. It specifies CASSESLAPYYEQYF.

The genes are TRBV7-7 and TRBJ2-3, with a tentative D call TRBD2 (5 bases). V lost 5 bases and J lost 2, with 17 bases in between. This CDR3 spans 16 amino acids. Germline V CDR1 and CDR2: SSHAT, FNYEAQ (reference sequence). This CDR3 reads CASSPRADGNTDTQYF. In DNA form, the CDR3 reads TGTGCCAGCAGCCCGAGAGCGGACGGCAACACAGATACGCAGTATTTT.

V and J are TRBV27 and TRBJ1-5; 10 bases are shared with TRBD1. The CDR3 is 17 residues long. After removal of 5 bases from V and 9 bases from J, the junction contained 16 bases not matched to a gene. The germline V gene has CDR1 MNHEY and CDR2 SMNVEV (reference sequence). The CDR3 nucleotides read TGTGCCAGCAGTCCCCTGAGGGACAGGGGCTCCTTCGTGCCCCAGCATTTT. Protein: CASSPLRDRGSFVPQHF.

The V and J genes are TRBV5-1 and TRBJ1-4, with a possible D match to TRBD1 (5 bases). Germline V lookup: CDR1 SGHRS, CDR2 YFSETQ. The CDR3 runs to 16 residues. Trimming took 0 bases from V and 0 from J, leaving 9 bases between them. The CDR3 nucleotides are TGCGCCAGCAGCTTGGGCGGGGGAGCAACTAATGAAAAACTGTTTTTT. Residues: CASSLGGGATNEKLFF. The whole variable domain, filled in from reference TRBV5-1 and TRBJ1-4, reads KAGVTQTPRYLIKTRGQQVTLSCSPISGHRSVSWYQQTPGQGLQFLFEYFSETQRNKGNFPGRFSGRQFSNSRSEMNVSTLELGDSALYLCASSLGGGATNEKLFFGSGTQLSVL.

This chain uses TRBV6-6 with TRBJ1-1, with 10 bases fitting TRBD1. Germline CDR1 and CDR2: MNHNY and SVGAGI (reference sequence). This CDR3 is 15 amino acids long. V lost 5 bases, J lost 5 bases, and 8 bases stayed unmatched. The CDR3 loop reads CASSTRQGAPTEAFF. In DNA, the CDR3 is TGTGCCAGCAGTACCCGACAGGGGGCTCCGACTGAAGCTTTCTTT.

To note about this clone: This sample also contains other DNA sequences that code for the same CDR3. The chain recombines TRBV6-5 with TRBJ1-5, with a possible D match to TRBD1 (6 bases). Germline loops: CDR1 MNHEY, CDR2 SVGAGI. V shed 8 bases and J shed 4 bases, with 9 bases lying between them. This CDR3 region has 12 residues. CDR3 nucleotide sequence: TGTGCCAGCGGGCAGGGGAATCAGCCCCAGCATTTT. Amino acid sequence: CASGQGNQPQHF.

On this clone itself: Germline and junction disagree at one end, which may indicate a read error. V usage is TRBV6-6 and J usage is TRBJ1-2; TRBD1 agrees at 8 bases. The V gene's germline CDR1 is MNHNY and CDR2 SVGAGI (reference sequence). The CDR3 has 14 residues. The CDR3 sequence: CASSAQGAKYGYTF. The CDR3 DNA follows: TGTGCCAGCAGTGCTCAGGGGGCTAAGTATGGCTACACCTTC.

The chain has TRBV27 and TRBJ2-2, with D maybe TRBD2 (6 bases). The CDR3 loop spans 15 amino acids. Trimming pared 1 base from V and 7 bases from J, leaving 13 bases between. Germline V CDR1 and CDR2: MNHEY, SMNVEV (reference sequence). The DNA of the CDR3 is TGTGCCAGCAGTTTATGGACGGAGGGACTCGGGGAGCTGTTTTTT. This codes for CASSLWTEGLGELFF.

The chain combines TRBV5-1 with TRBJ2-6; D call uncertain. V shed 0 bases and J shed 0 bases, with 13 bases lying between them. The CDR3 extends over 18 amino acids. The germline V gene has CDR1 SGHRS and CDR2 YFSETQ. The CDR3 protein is CASSLAVGTPSGANVLTF. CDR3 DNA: TGCGCCAGCAGCTTGGCCGTTGGCACCCCCTCTGGGGCCAACGTCCTGACTTTC.

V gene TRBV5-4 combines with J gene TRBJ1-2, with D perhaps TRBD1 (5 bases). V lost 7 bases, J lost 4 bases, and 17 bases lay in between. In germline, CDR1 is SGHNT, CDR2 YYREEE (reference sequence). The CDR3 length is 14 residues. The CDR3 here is CASGTLTRAYGYTF. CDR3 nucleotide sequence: TGTGCCAGCGGGACCCTGACACGTGCCTATGGCTACACCTTC.

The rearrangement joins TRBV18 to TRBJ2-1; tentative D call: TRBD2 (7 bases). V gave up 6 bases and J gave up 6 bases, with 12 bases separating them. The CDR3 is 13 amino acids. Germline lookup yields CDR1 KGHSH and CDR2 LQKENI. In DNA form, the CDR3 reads TGTGCCAGCTCGCCTAGGGGGGGCAATGAGCAGTTCTTC. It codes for CASSPRGGNEQFF.

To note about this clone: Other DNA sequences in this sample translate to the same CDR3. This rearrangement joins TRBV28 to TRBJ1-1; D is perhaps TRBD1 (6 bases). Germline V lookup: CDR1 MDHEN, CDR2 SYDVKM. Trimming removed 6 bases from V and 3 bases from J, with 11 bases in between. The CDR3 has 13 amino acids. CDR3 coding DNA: TGTGCCAGCAGCTTCAGGGGATACACTGAAGCTTTCTTT. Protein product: CASSFRGYTEAFF.

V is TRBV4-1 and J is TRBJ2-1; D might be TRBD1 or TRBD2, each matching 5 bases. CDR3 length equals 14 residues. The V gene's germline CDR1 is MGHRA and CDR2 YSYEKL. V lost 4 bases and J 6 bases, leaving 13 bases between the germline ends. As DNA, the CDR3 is TGCGCCAGCAGCCGGGGGTGGGCCCCCAATGAGCAGTTCTTC. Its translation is CASSRGWAPNEQFF.

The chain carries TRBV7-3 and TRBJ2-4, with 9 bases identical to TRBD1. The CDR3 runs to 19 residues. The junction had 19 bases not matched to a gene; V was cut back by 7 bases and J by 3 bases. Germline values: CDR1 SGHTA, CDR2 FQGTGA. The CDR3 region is CASNTTGQGSTEIKNIQYF. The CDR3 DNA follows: TGTGCCAGCAACACCACTGGACAGGGGAGTACCGAAATCAAAAACATTCAGTACTTC.

CDR3 sequence reads: CASSQGSAGYNEQFF. CDR3 sequence (DNA): TGCGCCAGCAGCCAGGGGAGCGCCGGTTACAATGAGCAGTTCTTC. This sequence joins TRBV4-3 and TRBJ2-1, with D tentatively TRBD2 (5 bases). The CDR3 consists of 15 residues. V was pared by 3 bases and J by 4 bases, with 13 bases between. CDR1 and CDR2 (germline): LGHNA, YSLEER.

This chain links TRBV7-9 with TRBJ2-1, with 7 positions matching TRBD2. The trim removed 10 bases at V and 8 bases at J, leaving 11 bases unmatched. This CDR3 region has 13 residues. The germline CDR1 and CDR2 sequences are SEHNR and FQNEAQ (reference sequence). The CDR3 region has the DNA TGTGCCACCGCGGGAGTCGGGAGCGATGAGCAGTTCTTC. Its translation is CATAGVGSDEQFF.

CDR3: CASSLQGLAGVNTGELFF. The DNA for the CDR3 is TGTGCCAGCAGTCTCCAGGGACTAGCGGGAGTGAACACCGGGGAGCTGTTTTTT. V gene TRBV27 combines with J gene TRBJ2-2, with 14 positions matching TRBD2. CDR1 and CDR2 from the germline V gene are MNHEY and SMNVEV (reference sequence). This CDR3 has 18 residues. The V and J ends lost 5 bases and 1 base, in that order; junction bases with no gene match: 6.

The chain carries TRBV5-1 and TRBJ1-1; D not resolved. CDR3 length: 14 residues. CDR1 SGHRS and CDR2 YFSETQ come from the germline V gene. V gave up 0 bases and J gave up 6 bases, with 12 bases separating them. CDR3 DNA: TGCGCCAGCAGCTTGGCCGGCACACCGGCTGAAGCTTTCTTT. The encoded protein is CASSLAGTPAEAFF.

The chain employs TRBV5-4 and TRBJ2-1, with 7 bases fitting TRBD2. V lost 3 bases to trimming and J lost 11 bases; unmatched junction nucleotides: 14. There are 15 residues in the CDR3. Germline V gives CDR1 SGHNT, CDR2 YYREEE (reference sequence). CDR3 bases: TGTGCCAGCAGCTCCCCTAGCGGACTCCAAGGGCAGCAGTTCTTC. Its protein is CASSSPSGLQGQQFF. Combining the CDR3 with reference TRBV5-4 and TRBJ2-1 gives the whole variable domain ETGVTQSPTHLIKTRGQQVTLRCSSQSGHNTVSWYQQALGQGPQFIFQYYREEENGRGNFPPRFSGLQFPNYSSELNVNALELDDSALYLCASSSPSGLQGQQFFGPGTRLTVL.

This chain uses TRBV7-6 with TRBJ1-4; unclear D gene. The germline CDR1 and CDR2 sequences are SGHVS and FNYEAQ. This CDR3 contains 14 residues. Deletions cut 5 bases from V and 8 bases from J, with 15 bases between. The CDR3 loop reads CASSPGNLGEKLFF. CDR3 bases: TGTGCCAGCAGCCCCGGGAACTTAGGGGAAAAACTGTTTTTT.

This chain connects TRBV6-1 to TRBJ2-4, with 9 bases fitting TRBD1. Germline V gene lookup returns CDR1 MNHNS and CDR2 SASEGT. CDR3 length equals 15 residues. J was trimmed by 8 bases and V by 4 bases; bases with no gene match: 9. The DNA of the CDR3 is TGTGCCAGCAGTGCCCTCGGGGACAGGGATGACATTCAGTACTTC. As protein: CASSALGDRDDIQYF.

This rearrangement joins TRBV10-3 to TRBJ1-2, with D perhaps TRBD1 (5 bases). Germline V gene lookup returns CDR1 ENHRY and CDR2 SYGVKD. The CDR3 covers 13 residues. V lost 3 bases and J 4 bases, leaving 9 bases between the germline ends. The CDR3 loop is CAISDRAGYGYTF. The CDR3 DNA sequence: TGTGCCATCAGTGACAGGGCGGGCTATGGCTACACCTTC.

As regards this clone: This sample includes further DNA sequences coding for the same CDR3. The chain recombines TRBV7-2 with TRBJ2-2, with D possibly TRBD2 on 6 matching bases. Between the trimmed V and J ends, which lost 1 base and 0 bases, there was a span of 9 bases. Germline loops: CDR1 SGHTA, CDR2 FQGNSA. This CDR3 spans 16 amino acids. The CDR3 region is CASSLDGTSNTGELFF. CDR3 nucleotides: TGTGCCAGCAGCTTAGACGGGACTTCGAACACCGGGGAGCTGTTTTTT.